This T cell receptor (beta chain) was identified during a study of monozygotic twins with inflammatory bowel disease. The CDR3 spans 14 residues. Germline CDR1 is MGHDK and CDR2 is SYGVNS. TCRdb reprocessed the 5' RACE reads; each CDR3 protein has one entry and no DNA is given. The sample's table shows over 350,000 distinct CDR3 sequences. The sequencing input was blood. This TCR was recovered from a human donor with ulcerative colitis or Crohn's disease, or a healthy co-twin of an affected twin (not recorded which). The genes are TRBV25-1 and TRBJ2-7; lacking DNA, the TRBD2 call made by TCRdb goes unchecked. The chain's CDR3 is CATTNPGGSYEQYF.